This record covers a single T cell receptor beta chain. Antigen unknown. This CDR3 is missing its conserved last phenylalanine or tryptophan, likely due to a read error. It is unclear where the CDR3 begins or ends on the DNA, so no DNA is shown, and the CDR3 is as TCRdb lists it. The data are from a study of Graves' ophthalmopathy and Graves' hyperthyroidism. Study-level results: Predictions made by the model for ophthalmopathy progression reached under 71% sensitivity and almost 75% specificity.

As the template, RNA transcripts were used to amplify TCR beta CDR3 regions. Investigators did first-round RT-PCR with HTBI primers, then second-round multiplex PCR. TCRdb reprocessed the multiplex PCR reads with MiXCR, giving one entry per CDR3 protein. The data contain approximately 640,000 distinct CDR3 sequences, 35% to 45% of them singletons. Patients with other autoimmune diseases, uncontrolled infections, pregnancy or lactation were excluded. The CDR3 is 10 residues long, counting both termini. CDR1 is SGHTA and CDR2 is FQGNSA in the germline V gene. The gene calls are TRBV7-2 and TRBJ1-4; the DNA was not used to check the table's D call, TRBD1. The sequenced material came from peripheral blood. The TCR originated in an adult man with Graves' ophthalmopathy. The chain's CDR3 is CASSLDRGNY.